Listed below are T cell receptor beta chains from one sample, sequenced in a study of blood T cell repertoires in COVID-19. The method was immunoSEQ multiplex PCR; TCRdb's version includes in-frame clones alone and lacks a portion of them. The sample includes a few hundred thousand clones, approximately 85% seen only once; the top ten take 1.5% to 2%. Specimen: PBMCs or T cells enriched from blood (not recorded which). The receptor set was obtained from a woman in her 50s who had recovered from COVID-19. CDR3s include the opening cysteine and the closing phenylalanine or tryptophan. Fields, in order: V gene, J gene, CDR3 protein.

TRBV6-1	TRBJ2-1	CASSDAGAGLSREEQFF
TRBV27	TRBJ2-2	CASSQFPATGELTGELFF
TRBV15	TRBJ2-7	CATSRALPGQSYEQYF
TRBV4-2	TRBJ2-5	CASSQDPGLAVFGETQYF
TRBV27	TRBJ1-2	CASSFRGGLGANYGYTF
TRBV2	TRBJ1-5	CASKGTDINQPQHF
TRBV2	TRBJ2-5	CASRFRGRIQETQYF
TRBV29-1	TRBJ1-1	CSVEVDTMNTEAFF
TRBV7-9	TRBJ2-1	CASSGLAGVPWDNEQFF
TRBV15	TRBJ1-1	CATSRAGQGTGAFF
TRBV5-1	TRBJ1-1	CASSLAVTVNTEAFF
TRBV7-9	TRBJ1-4	CASSLTATNEKLFF
TRBV19	TRBJ1-5	CASRGQGGKPQHF
TRBV5-4	TRBJ1-3	CASSLGGISSGNTIYF
TRBV15	TRBJ2-1	CATTSGTSGSTYNEQFF
TRBV28	TRBJ1-1	CASSLDSMNTEAFF
TRBV18	TRBJ1-3	CASSYDSSRGNTIYF
TRBV28	TRBJ2-7	CASGTTGEAYEQYF
TRBV7-9	TRBJ2-5	CASSLVVWGHEETQYF
TRBV28	TRBJ2-7	CASSSPGVLYEQYF
TRBV7-8	TRBJ2-1	CASSIAGTGGWRNEQFF
TRBV6-4	TRBJ1-2	CASSPGPYRVGGYTF
TRBV15	TRBJ2-7	CATSRPPGQGGEQYF
TRBV18	TRBJ2-1	CASSPPRQVEQFF
TRBV27	TRBJ2-5	CASSQKPTGLETQYF
TRBV7-9	TRBJ1-3	CASSLAGQSSGNTIYF
TRBV2	TRBJ2-3	CASSEYDTQYF
TRBV12-3/TRBV12-4	TRBJ2-3	CASTFTDTQYF
TRBV27	TRBJ1-4	CASSLFQGNGEKLFF
TRBV5-8	TRBJ2-3	CASSTGTGYTDTQYF